The 16 T cell receptor beta chains reported below all come from one sample, sequenced in a study of T cell responses to AZD1222 COVID-19 vaccine. The data were produced by immunoSEQ multiplex PCR, yet TCRdb's version contains in-frame clones alone and is incomplete. The sample includes more than 85,000 clones, 75% to 90% of them seen just once. Sequencing was performed on peripheral blood, taken 28 days after the second AZD1222 dose. The receptors were sampled from an adult who received the AZD1222 COVID-19 vaccine.

The chain employs TRBV4-3 and TRBJ2-1; 10 nucleotides align to TRBD2. The length of the CDR3 is 19 residues. CDR1 and CDR2 from the germline V gene are LGHNA and YSLEER. V was pared by 1 base and J by 0 bases, with 9 bases of the junction left unmatched. The CDR3 is CASSQALAGVEGSYNEQFF. The CDR3 nucleotides read TGCGCCAGCAGCCAAGCCCTAGCGGGAGTGGAGGGCTCCTACAATGAGCAGTTCTTC.

This clone was counted between two and nine times. The rearrangement joins TRBV12-3 or TRBV12-4 to TRBJ1-2; D unclear. This CDR3 is 11 amino acids long. V was clipped by 4 bases and J by 6 bases, with 6 bases between them. The CDR3, as DNA: TGTGCCAGCAGTTCTGCCCATGGCTACACCTTC. Amino acids: CASSSAHGYTF.

The chain is built from TRBV27 and TRBJ1-5; no clear D. Per the germline V gene, CDR1 is MNHEY and CDR2 is SMNVEV (reference sequence). The CDR3 is 15 residues long. V lost 0 bases, J lost 3 bases, and 9 bases lay in between. CDR3 DNA: TGTGCCAGCAGTTTATCGAAACAGTCCAATCAGCCCCAGCATTTT. This translates into CASSLSKQSNQPQHF.

V gene TRBV6-5 combines with J gene TRBJ1-2, with 9 bases identical to TRBD1. From germline, CDR1 is MNHEY and CDR2 SVGAGI. The junction had 2 bases not matched to a gene; V was cut back by 7 bases and J by 5 bases. The CDR3 spans 12 residues. The CDR3 here is CASMTGGYGYTF. The CDR3 nucleotides are TGTGCCAGCATGACAGGGGGATATGGCTACACCTTC.

The chain combines TRBV5-1 with TRBJ1-4; D is ambiguous. Looked up from germline, CDR1 is SGHRS and CDR2 is YFSETQ. The CDR3 is made up of 16 amino acids. Trimming left V 0 bases short and J 0 bases short, with 9 bases between. CDR3 residues: CASSLDNIATNEKLFF. The CDR3 nucleotides are TGCGCCAGCAGCTTGGACAACATTGCAACTAATGAAAAACTGTTTTTT.

This clone has just one count. The same CDR3 also results from other DNA sequences found in this sample. The V gene is TRBV10-3, the J gene TRBJ2-7; 8 positions agree with TRBD1. The ends lost 2 bases at V and 1 base at J; junction bases unmatched: 1. CDR3 size: 14 residues. CDR1 and CDR2 from the germline V gene are ENHRY and SYGVKD. CDR3 amino acids: CAISETGGSYEQYF. CDR3 bases: TGTGCCATCAGTGAGACAGGGGGGTCCTACGAGCAGTACTTC.

This sequence joins TRBV7-6 and TRBJ2-3; D might be TRBD2 (8 bases). Per the germline V gene, CDR1 is SGHVS and CDR2 is FNYEAQ. Trimming shortened V by 5 bases and J by 0 bases, and 27 bases separated the two germline ends. CDR3 length equals 20 residues. The CDR3 nucleotides are TGTGCCAGCAGCCCAGGGGGGGAGCGGGAGATGTTTCGTAGCACAGATACGCAGTATTTT. It translates to CASSPGGEREMFRSTDTQYF.

The V and J genes are TRBV5-4 and TRBJ2-7; 7 positions agree with TRBD2. Germline lookup yields CDR1 SGHNT and CDR2 YYREEE (reference sequence). The CDR3 runs to 15 residues. With V trimmed by 3 bases and J by 6 bases, 12 bases remained unmatched. In DNA form, the CDR3 reads TGTGCCAGCAGCTCCGATCCGGGACTATCTGTCGAGCAGTACTTC. Its translation: CASSSDPGLSVEQYF.

This rearrangement joins TRBV20-1 to TRBJ2-5; D is unclear. CDR1 is DFQATT and CDR2 is SNEGSKA in the germline V gene (reference sequence). The CDR3 length is 10 residues. V gave up 3 bases and J gave up 8 bases, with 7 bases separating them. In DNA form, the CDR3 reads TGCAGTGCTAGGCTCCTTACCCAGTACTTC. Encoded protein: CSARLLTQYF.

The chain carries TRBV11-2 and TRBJ1-3, with 11 bases matching TRBD1. V gave up 3 bases and J gave up 2 bases; unmatched junction bases: 0. Germline V gene data show CDR1 as SGHAT and CDR2 as FQNNGV. The CDR3 contains 15 residues. CDR3: CASSLGQGAGNTIYF. In DNA form, the CDR3 reads TGTGCCAGCAGCTTGGGACAGGGGGCTGGAAACACCATATATTTT.

The V call is TRBV5-1, the J call TRBJ1-2; D is undetermined. Trimming shortened V by 4 bases and J by 7 bases, and 14 bases separated the two germline ends. This CDR3 has 13 residues. Germline V lookup: CDR1 SGHRS, CDR2 YFSETQ. The CDR3: CASSLGGRGGYTF. In DNA, the CDR3 is TGCGCCAGCAGCCTGGGAGGGAGAGGTGGCTACACCTTC. Complete variable domain (other parts from reference TRBV5-1 and TRBJ1-2): KAGVTQTPRYLIKTRGQQVTLSCSPISGHRSVSWYQQTPGQGLQFLFEYFSETQRNKGNFPGRFSGRQFSNSRSEMNVSTLELGDSALYLCASSLGGRGGYTFGSGTRLTVV.

The gene calls are TRBV9 and TRBJ1-1, with 10 bases that match TRBD1. Germline assignment: CDR1 SGDLS and CDR2 YYNGEE. With V trimmed by 3 bases and J by 1 base, 6 bases remained unmatched. The CDR3 runs 16 residues. The CDR3 is CASSASRTGGNTEAFF. The CDR3 bases are TGTGCCAGCAGCGCGTCCCGGACAGGGGGGAACACTGAAGCTTTCTTT.

The chain couples TRBV4-1 to TRBJ2-7, with 8 bases aligning to TRBD1. The trim removed 1 base at V and 7 bases at J, leaving 12 bases unmatched. The CDR3 sequence is 16 residues long. CDR1 is MGHRA and CDR2 is YSYEKL in the germline V gene. The DNA for the CDR3 is TGCGCCAGCAGCCAAGTCCTAGGACAGGGAGTTGGAGAGCAGTACTTC. Translating gives CASSQVLGQGVGEQYF.

This clone was seen a handful of times. The sample holds other DNA sequences that translate to the same CDR3. The rearrangement links TRBV11-3 to TRBJ2-2, with D unclear. Trimming removed 5 bases at V and 2 bases at J, with 3 bases between. The CDR3 runs to 12 residues. Germline-derived CDR1 and CDR2 are SGHNT and YENEEA. CDR3 amino acids: CASSRNTGELFF. CDR3 in DNA: TGTGCCAGCAGCCGAAACACCGGGGAGCTGTTTTTT.

The J gene is TRBJ1-3, the V gene TRBV7-2; tentatively, D is TRBD1 (6 bases). The V end was cut by 8 bases, the J end by 4 bases, with 12 bases between. This CDR3 region has 13 residues. Germline loops: CDR1 SGHTA, CDR2 FQGNSA. In nucleotides, the CDR3 is TGTGCCAGCTCCACAGGGCGCGGAAACACCATATATTTT. It translates to CASSTGRGNTIYF.

This clone was recorded only once. The CDR3 sequence is CASSLPPAGNREQFF. The CDR3 DNA reads as TGTGCCAGCAGCCTGCCCCCAGCGGGAAATCGTGAGCAGTTCTTC. The chain uses TRBV7-2 and TRBJ2-1, with TRBD2 identical over 7 bases. Germline CDR1 reads SGHTA; CDR2 reads FQGNSA. The CDR3 sequence is 15 residues long. Trimming took 5 bases from V and 9 from J; bases not matched to a gene: 13.